These 3 T cell receptor beta chains came from one sample sequenced in a study of T cell changes during pregnancy in multiple sclerosis. The data were produced by immunoSEQ multiplex PCR, yet TCRdb's version contains in-frame clones alone and is incomplete. In the table there are around 96,000 clones, nearly 95% of which are singletons. The specimen comprised peripheral blood, sampled after pregnancy. The source is a female donor in good health, enrolled as a control in a pregnancy study.

The chain uses TRBV2 and TRBJ1-2; TRBD1 matches at 11 bases. J gave up 3 bases and V 4 bases, and 7 bases lay outside the gene matches. Per germline, CDR1 SNHLY and CDR2 FYNNEI. The CDR3 has 16 amino acids. CDR3 in amino acids: CASSADGDRGDYGYTF. The CDR3 DNA reads as TGTGCCAGCAGTGCAGACGGGGACAGGGGGGACTATGGCTACACCTTC.

This clone was seen only a few times. The chain couples TRBV29-1 to TRBJ1-1, with D possibly TRBD1 on 5 matching bases. This CDR3 is 12 amino acids long. Germline V gene sequence: CDR1 SQVTM, CDR2 ANQGSEA. The V end lost 4 bases, the J end lost 0 bases, and 6 bases lay between the germline ends. The CDR3 DNA sequence: TGCAGCGTTGGACAGATGAACACTGAAGCTTTCTTT. Encoded protein: CSVGQMNTEAFF.

The J gene is TRBJ1-5, the V gene TRBV28; perhaps TRBD1 as D (5 bases). The V end was cut by 6 bases, the J end by 3 bases, with 12 bases between. From germline, CDR1 is MDHEN and CDR2 SYDVKM. This CDR3 is 14 amino acids long. CDR3 nucleotide sequence: TGTGCCAGCAGCTCAGCGGGGCTCAATCAGCCCCAGCATTTT. It is translated as CASSSAGLNQPQHF.